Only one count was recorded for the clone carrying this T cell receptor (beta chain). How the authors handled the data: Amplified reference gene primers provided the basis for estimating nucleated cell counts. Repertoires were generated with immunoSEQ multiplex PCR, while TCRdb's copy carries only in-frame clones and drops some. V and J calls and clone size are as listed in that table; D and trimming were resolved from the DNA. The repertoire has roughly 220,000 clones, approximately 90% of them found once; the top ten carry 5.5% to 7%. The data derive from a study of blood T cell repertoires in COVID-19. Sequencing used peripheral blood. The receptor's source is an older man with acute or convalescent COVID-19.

CDR3 in amino acids: CASSQFRGTEAFF. The DNA for the CDR3 is TGTGCCAGCAGCCAATTCCGGGGCACTGAAGCTTTCTTT. The rearrangement links TRBV14 to TRBJ1-1; D ambiguous. This CDR3 contains 13 residues. Trimming shortened V by 2 bases and J by 4 bases, and 8 bases separated the two germline ends. Per germline, CDR1 SGHDN and CDR2 FVKESK.